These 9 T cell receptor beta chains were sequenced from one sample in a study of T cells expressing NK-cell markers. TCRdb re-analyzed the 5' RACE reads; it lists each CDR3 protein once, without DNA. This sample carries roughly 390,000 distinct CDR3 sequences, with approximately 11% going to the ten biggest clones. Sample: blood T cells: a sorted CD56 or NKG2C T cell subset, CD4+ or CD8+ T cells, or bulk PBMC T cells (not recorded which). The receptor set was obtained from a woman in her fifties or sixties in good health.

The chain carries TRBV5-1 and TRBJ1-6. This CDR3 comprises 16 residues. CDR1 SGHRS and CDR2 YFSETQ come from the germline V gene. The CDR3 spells CASSFLSSRENSPLHF.

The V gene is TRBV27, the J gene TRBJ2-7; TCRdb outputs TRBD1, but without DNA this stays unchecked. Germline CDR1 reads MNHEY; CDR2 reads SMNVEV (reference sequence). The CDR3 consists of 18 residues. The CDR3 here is CASSFLRNLRDRDYEQYF.

CDR3 loop: CASSHRRMNTEAFF. The chain employs TRBV12-3 or TRBV12-4 and TRBJ1-1; TCRdb indicates TRBD1, and absent DNA this call remains unverified. There are 14 residues in the CDR3.

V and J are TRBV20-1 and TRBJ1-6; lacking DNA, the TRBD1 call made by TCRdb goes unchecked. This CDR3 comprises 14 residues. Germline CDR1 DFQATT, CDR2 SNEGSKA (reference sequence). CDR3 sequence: CSAREGGSNSPLHF.

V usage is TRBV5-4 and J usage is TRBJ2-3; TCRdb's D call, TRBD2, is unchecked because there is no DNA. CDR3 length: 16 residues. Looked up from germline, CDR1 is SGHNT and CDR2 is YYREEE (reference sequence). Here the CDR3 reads CASSYGLAGGEDTQYF.

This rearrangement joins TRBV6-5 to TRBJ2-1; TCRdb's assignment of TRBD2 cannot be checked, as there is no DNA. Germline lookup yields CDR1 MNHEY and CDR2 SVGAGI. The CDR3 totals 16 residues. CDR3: CASSRGTSGRYNEQFF.

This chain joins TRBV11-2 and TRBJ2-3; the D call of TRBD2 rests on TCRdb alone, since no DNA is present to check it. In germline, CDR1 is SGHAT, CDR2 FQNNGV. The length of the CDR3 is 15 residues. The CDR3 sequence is CASTADPLAGRTQYF. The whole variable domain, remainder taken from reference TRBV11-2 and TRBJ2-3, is EAGVAQSPRYKIIEKRQSVAFWCNPISGHATLYWYQQILGQGPKLLIQFQNNGVVDDSQLPKDRFSAERLKGVDSTLKIQPAKLEDSAVYLCASTADPLAGRTQYFGPGTRLTVL.

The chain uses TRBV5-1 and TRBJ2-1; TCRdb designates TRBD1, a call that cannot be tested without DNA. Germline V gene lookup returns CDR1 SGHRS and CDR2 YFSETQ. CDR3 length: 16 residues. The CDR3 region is CASRKTQQGAYNEQFF.

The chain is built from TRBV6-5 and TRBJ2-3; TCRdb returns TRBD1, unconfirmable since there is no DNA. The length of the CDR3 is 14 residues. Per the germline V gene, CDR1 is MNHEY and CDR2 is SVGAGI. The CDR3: CASSGTGNTDTQYF.